The 18 T cell receptor beta chains reported below all come from one sample, sequenced in a study of cytomegalovirus exposure and HLA in healthy donors. 60 Vbeta and 13 Jbeta primers were used in PCR. Profiled with immunoSEQ multiplex PCR; TCRdb holds only in-frame clones, not every one. The repertoire includes about 190,000 clones, about three quarters of them detected once, and approximately 2.1% sits in the top ten. Sequencing input: PBMCs. All receptors come from a woman aged 25 to 39 in good health and CMV-seropositive.

The J gene is TRBJ2-7, the V gene TRBV9; no definite D call. Trimming took 7 bases from V and 4 from J, leaving 9 bases between them. Germline V gene sequence: CDR1 SGDLS, CDR2 YYNGEE. This CDR3 has 11 residues. This CDR3 is CASPAEYEQYF. The CDR3, as DNA: TGTGCCAGCCCCGCGGAGTACGAGCAGTACTTC.

V usage is TRBV6-5 and J usage is TRBJ2-5; D may be TRBD2 (5 bases). Trimming cost V 1 base and J 7 bases, with 7 bases left between them. Germline CDR1 and CDR2: MNHEY and SVGAGI. There are 12 residues in the CDR3. For the CDR3, the DNA is TGTGCCAGCAGTTACTACCGGGGGACCCAGTACTTC. Translation gives CASSYYRGTQYF.

Worth noting for this clone: One end of the junction does not line up with germline, which may come from a read error. The gene calls are TRBV5-1 and TRBJ1-2; D possibly corresponds to TRBD1 (5 bases). This CDR3 is built from 15 residues. CDR1 is SGHRS, CDR2 YFSETQ, per germline. CDR3 sequence (DNA): TGCGCCAGCAGCCCGGACAAGGCACGGGACTATAGCTACACCTTC. Residues: CASSPDKARDYSYTF. The full variable domain, completed using reference TRBV5-1 and TRBJ1-2, is KAGVTQTPRYLIKTRGQQVTLSCSPISGHRSVSWYQQTPGQGLQFLFEYFSETQRNKGNFPGRFSGRQFSNSRSEMNVSTLELGDSALYLCASSPDKARDYSYTFGSGTRLTVV.

Only a few counts were recorded for this clone. The rearrangement joins TRBV28 to TRBJ2-7; 7 bases match TRBD2. In germline, CDR1 is MDHEN, CDR2 SYDVKM. The V and J ends lost 5 bases and 0 bases, in that order; junction bases with no gene match: 7. The CDR3 loop spans 15 amino acids. In DNA form, the CDR3 reads TGTGCCAGCAGTCGGGGGGTCCTCAGCTCCTACGAGCAGTACTTC. Protein product: CASSRGVLSSYEQYF.

This chain connects TRBV19 to TRBJ2-3, with a weak D call TRBD1 (6 bases). The CDR3 is 12 residues long. Germline V gene sequence: CDR1 LNHDA, CDR2 SQIVND (reference sequence). The ends were cut back, 5 bases at V and 8 bases at J, with 11 bases in the middle. CDR3 DNA: TGTGCCAGTAGTTTGAGAGGGGGTACGCAGTATTTT. Translating gives CASSLRGGTQYF.

The chain carries TRBV4-1 and TRBJ1-2; D uncertain. V was cut by 0 bases and J by 5 bases, with 10 bases left in between. Germline values: CDR1 MGHRA, CDR2 YSYEKL. This CDR3 is 14 amino acids long. CDR3: CASSQDTVPYGYTF. DNA of the CDR3: TGCGCCAGCAGCCAAGATACGGTGCCGTATGGCTACACCTTC.

The chain uses TRBV4-3 and TRBJ2-1; 7 bases map to TRBD2. The germline V gene has CDR1 LGHNA and CDR2 YSLEER. V was pared by 3 bases and J by 11 bases, with 7 bases of the junction left unmatched. The CDR3 is made up of 13 amino acids. CDR3 nucleotides: TGCGCCAGCAGCCAGGGTGGCGGGACTAAGCAGTTCTTC. This sequence encodes CASSQGGGTKQFF.

The rearrangement uses TRBV6-5 and TRBJ1-2; 8 bases align to TRBD1. V lost 9 bases, J lost 2 bases, and 5 bases stayed unmatched. This CDR3 is built from 13 residues. The V gene's germline CDR1 is MNHEY and CDR2 SVGAGI. The chain's CDR3 is CASSGTGNYGYTF. Written as DNA, the CDR3 is TGTGCCAGTTCCGGGACAGGAAACTATGGCTACACCTTC.

The chain has TRBV19 and TRBJ1-1, with TRBD1 matching 8 bases. The CDR3 spans 13 residues. Germline assignment: CDR1 LNHDA and CDR2 SQIVND (reference sequence). The J segment lost 11 bases and the V segment lost 7 bases, leaving 12 bases of the junction unmatched. CDR3 residues: CASKVPGQVFAFF. In DNA form, the CDR3 reads TGTGCCAGTAAAGTCCCGGGACAGGTTTTCGCTTTCTTT.

V gene TRBV10-3 combines with J gene TRBJ1-1; no definite D call. CDR1 is ENHRY, CDR2 SYGVKD, per germline. Trimming pared 6 bases from V and 1 base from J, leaving 9 bases between. The CDR3 has 13 amino acids. The CDR3 loop is CAIREEKNTEAFF. CDR3 bases: TGTGCCATCAGGGAGGAGAAGAACACTGAAGCTTTCTTT.

This chain uses TRBV28 with TRBJ2-1; TRBD2 matches 9 bases. This CDR3 spans 13 amino acids. The germline gives CDR1 MDHEN, CDR2 SYDVKM. The V and J ends lost 3 bases and 16 bases, in that order; junction bases with no gene match: 10. CDR3 protein: CASSFRLAAGDFF. For the CDR3, the DNA is TGTGCCAGCAGTTTTAGACTAGCGGCGGGGGACTTCTTC.

The genes are TRBV19 and TRBJ1-1, with 8 bases lining up with TRBD1. This CDR3 has 13 amino acids. Germline V CDR1 and CDR2: LNHDA, SQIVND (reference sequence). V was clipped by 6 bases and J by 7 bases; unmatched bases: 7. The CDR3 nucleotides are TGTGCCAGTAGCTTTGACAGGGGTGGTGAAGCTTTCTTT. This encodes CASSFDRGGEAFF.

The chain employs TRBV5-1 and TRBJ1-5; 7 nucleotides match TRBD1. In germline, CDR1 is SGHRS, CDR2 YFSETQ. Trimming took 5 bases from V and 2 from J; bases not matched to a gene: 7. CDR3 length: 15 amino acids. The CDR3 protein is CASRAGTVGNQPQHF. The CDR3 DNA reads TGCGCCAGCAGAGCCGGGACAGTAGGCAATCAGCCCCAGCATTTT.

The CDR3 DNA is TGTGCCATCGGGCCCCGGGGGTCTAATGAAAAACTGTTTTTT. Translating gives CAIGPRGSNEKLFF. The chain links TRBV10-3 to TRBJ1-4; perhaps TRBD1 as D (5 bases). Looked up from germline, CDR1 is ENHRY and CDR2 is SYGVKD. The ends were cut back, 8 bases at V and 3 bases at J, with 13 bases in the middle. This CDR3 comprises 14 residues.

This clone appeared a few times. The V call is TRBV10-3, the J call TRBJ1-1; possibly TRBD1 for D (5 bases). The CDR3 spans 14 residues. Per the germline V gene, CDR1 is ENHRY and CDR2 is SYGVKD. Trimming cost V 6 bases and J 3 bases, with 14 bases left between them. CDR3 nucleotides: TGTGCCATCAGCCTGGGGCGGGAGGACACTGAAGCTTTCTTT. Amino acid sequence: CAISLGREDTEAFF.

The chain couples TRBV30 to TRBJ1-2; D may be TRBD1 (5 bases). Germline CDR1 and CDR2: GTSNPN and SVGIG (reference sequence). V was trimmed by 4 bases and J by 4 bases, leaving 16 bases between them. The CDR3 length is 14 residues. The CDR3 loop is CAWTLVTGFYGYTF. The CDR3 region has the DNA TGTGCCTGGACTCTCGTTACAGGTTTCTATGGCTACACCTTC.

The chain joins TRBV27 to TRBJ1-1; D unresolved. This CDR3 has 14 amino acids. Trimming took off 0 bases at V and 0 bases at J, with 5 bases between the two ends. The V gene's germline CDR1 is MNHEY and CDR2 SMNVEV (reference sequence). CDR3 nucleotide sequence: TGTGCCAGCAGTTTATCTATCTTGAACACTGAAGCTTTCTTT. It translates to CASSLSILNTEAFF.

The rearrangement uses TRBV7-9 and TRBJ2-3, with 10 bases aligning to TRBD1. Germline-derived CDR1 and CDR2 are SEHNR and FQNEAQ (reference sequence). The CDR3 spans 18 residues. Germline trimming cut 4 bases from V and 2 bases from J; bases unmatched to any gene: 12. This chain's CDR3 is CASSYRQGAPSTTDTQYF. Here the CDR3 DNA reads TGTGCCAGCAGCTACAGACAGGGGGCCCCTTCCACCACAGATACGCAGTATTTT. Using reference TRBV7-9 and TRBJ2-3 for the parts outside the CDR3, the full variable domain is DTGVSQNPRHKITKRGQNVTFRCDPISEHNRLYWYRQTLGQGPEFLTYFQNEAQLEKSRLLSDRFSAERPKGSFSTLEIQRTEQGDSAMYLCASSYRQGAPSTTDTQYFGPGTRLTVL.